The clone carrying this T cell receptor beta chain was counted a few times. Its antigen is unidentified. The record originates from a study of T cells after yellow fever vaccination. Background on the study: Any fraction with a low cell number was prepared using SMART-Seq v4 Ultra Low Input.

Findings of the study overall: Most primary-vaccination clones recurred post-booster (roughly 96% CD4, roughly 91% CD8). The bulk population could contribute abundant contaminating clonotypes to FACS-sorted repertoires.

In making TCR cDNA, 5'RACE template switching added a universal primer site and UMIs to it. TCRdb recomputed calls from the 5' RACE reads with MiXCR, one row per CDR3 protein. The sample records some 390,000 distinct CDR3 sequences, under 7.5% being singletons. CDR1 and CDR2 (germline): MNHEY, SMNVEV (reference sequence). Between the trimmed V and J ends, which lost 3 bases and 4 bases, there was a span of 9 bases. This CDR3 has 13 residues. This rearrangement joins TRBV27 to TRBJ1-2; maybe TRBD1 (6 bases). Sample: PBMCs, taken 5 days after the yellow fever booster vaccination. This TCR derives from a man under 40 who received the YFV17D yellow fever vaccine. DNA for the CDR3: TGTGCCAGCAGTTTGTCAGGGGTCTATGGCTACACCTTC. Protein: CASSLSGVYGYTF.